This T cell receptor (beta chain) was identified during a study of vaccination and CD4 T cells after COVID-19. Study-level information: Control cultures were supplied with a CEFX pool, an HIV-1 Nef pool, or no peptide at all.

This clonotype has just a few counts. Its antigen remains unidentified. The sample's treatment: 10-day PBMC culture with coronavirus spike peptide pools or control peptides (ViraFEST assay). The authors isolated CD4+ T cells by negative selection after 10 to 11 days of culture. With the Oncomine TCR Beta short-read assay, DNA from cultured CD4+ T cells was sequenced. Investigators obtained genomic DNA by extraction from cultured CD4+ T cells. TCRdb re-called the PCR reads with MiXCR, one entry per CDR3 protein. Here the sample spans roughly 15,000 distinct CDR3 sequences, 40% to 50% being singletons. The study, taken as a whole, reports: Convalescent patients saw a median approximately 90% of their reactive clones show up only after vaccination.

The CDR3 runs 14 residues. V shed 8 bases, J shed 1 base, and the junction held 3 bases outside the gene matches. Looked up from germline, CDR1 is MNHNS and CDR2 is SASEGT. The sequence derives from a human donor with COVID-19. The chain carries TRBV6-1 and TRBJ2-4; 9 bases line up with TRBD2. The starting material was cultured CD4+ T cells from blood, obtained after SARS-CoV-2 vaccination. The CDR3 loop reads CASGGGGAKNIQYF. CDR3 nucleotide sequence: TGTGCCAGCGGCGGGGGGGGGGCCAAAAACATTCAGTACTTC.